The 22 T cell receptor beta chains listed next were all sequenced from one sample in a study of cytomegalovirus exposure and HLA in healthy donors. The PCR had 60 Vbeta and 13 Jbeta primers. Sequencing was performed with immunoSEQ multiplex PCR; in TCRdb, only in-frame clones are kept and a portion is missing. This table holds 150,000 to 180,000 clones, about three quarters found once. The sequenced sample consisted of PBMCs. These receptors were obtained from a woman aged 40 to 49 in good health and CMV-seronegative.

The chain combines TRBV29-1 with TRBJ1-1, with D maybe TRBD1 (6 bases). This CDR3 has 14 amino acids. The V end was cut by 3 bases, the J end by 5 bases, with 16 bases between. Germline lookup yields CDR1 SQVTM and CDR2 ANQGSEA. CDR3 sequence: CSVEVRGLGTEAFF. The CDR3 bases are TGCAGCGTTGAGGTGCGGGGGCTCGGGACTGAAGCTTTCTTT.

The chain carries TRBV2 and TRBJ2-1; 10 bases are shared with TRBD2. In germline, CDR1 is SNHLY, CDR2 FYNNEI. The length of the CDR3 is 14 residues. V shed 5 bases, J shed 6 bases, and the junction held 4 bases outside the gene matches. In nucleotides, the CDR3 is TGTGCCAGCAGTCTACTAGCGGGGCTCAATGAGCAGTTCTTC. Translated, it gives CASSLLAGLNEQFF.

This chain joins TRBV7-2 and TRBJ2-7; 10 nucleotides line up with TRBD2. V was pared by 7 bases and J by 2 bases, with 8 bases of the junction left unmatched. Germline V CDR1 and CDR2: SGHTA, FQGNSA. The CDR3 extends over 15 amino acids. DNA of the CDR3: TGTGCCAGCATGCCGGGGAGCGGGGGGGCCTACGAGCAGTACTTC. It encodes CASMPGSGGAYEQYF.

The rearrangement uses TRBV10-3 and TRBJ1-6; the D gene is possibly TRBD1 (6 bases). Between the trimmed V and J ends, which lost 9 bases and 9 bases, there was a span of 18 bases. The CDR3 totals 14 residues. From germline, CDR1 is ENHRY and CDR2 SYGVKD. In DNA form, the CDR3 reads TGTGCCATACAGGGAATGTCAGGTGGTTCACCCCTCCACTTT. Its translation: CAIQGMSGGSPLHF.

The chain links TRBV6-5 to TRBJ1-2, with 9 bases lining up with TRBD1. The CDR3 extends over 12 amino acids. V shed 5 bases and J 11 bases; nucleotides not matched to a gene: 6. Germline-derived CDR1 and CDR2 are MNHEY and SVGAGI. The CDR3 here is CASSKDRGMYTF. The CDR3 coding sequence is TGTGCCAGCAGTAAGGACAGGGGCATGTACACCTTC.

The genes are TRBV30 and TRBJ2-7; D might be TRBD2 (7 bases). The CDR3 covers 14 residues. The germline CDR1 and CDR2 sequences are GTSNPN and SVGIG (reference sequence). With 0 bases removed from V and 9 bases from J, the gap between germline ends came to 18 bases. The CDR3 region is CAWSVSGGGRAQYF. CDR3 coding DNA: TGTGCCTGGAGTGTATCGGGGGGCGGTAGGGCGCAGTACTTC.

The genes are TRBV6-6 and TRBJ1-5; TRBD1 is a possible D gene (5 bases). The CDR3 is 11 amino acids. Trimming stripped 8 bases from V and 7 bases from J, with 9 bases between. Germline CDR1 reads MNHNY; CDR2 reads SVGAGI (reference sequence). The CDR3: CASRQGQPQHF. The CDR3 nucleotides are TGTGCCAGCCGGCAGGGCCAGCCCCAGCATTTT.

This clone was seen more than once but under ten times. For the CDR3, the DNA is TGTGCCAGCAGTGAATCCCCGGGAGGGTACAATGAGCAGTTCTTC. Protein product: CASSESPGGYNEQFF. The V and J genes are TRBV6-1 and TRBJ2-1; 8 positions match TRBD2. The germline CDR1 and CDR2 sequences are MNHNS and SASEGT. The CDR3 sequence is 15 residues long. With 2 bases clipped from V and 4 bases from J, the junction kept 4 bases outside the gene matches.

The chain recombines TRBV19 with TRBJ1-5, with D uncertain. There are 13 residues in the CDR3. The germline gives CDR1 LNHDA, CDR2 SQIVND (reference sequence). CDR3 sequence (DNA): TGTTCGTCGTCCTTGGCGCGGGATCAGCCCCAGCATTTT. As protein: CSSSLARDQPQHF. The whole variable domain, filled in from reference TRBV19 and TRBJ1-5, reads DGGITQSPKYLFRKEGQNVTLSCEQNLNHDAMYWYRQDPGQGLRLIYYSQIVNDFQKGDIAEGYSVSREKKESFPLTVTSAQKNPTAFYLCSSSLARDQPQHFGDGTRLSIL.

This clone has just a few counts. V is TRBV13 and J is TRBJ2-4; D remains ambiguous. The germline CDR1 and CDR2 sequences are PRHDT and FYEKMQ (reference sequence). The CDR3 is 14 amino acids. Trimming took off 10 bases at V and 1 base at J, with 14 bases between the two ends. The CDR3, as DNA: TGTGCCACACAGATCCCTCTGGCCAAAAACATTCAGTACTTC. As protein: CATQIPLAKNIQYF.

This clone has only one observation. The rearrangement joins TRBV9 to TRBJ2-1; 10 bases are a match to TRBD2. Germline V CDR1 and CDR2: SGDLS, YYNGEE. The CDR3 sequence is 15 residues long. With V trimmed by 4 bases and J by 2 bases, 3 bases remained unmatched. CDR3 region: CASSFGLAAYNEQFF. CDR3 coding DNA: TGTGCCAGCAGCTTCGGACTAGCGGCCTACAATGAGCAGTTCTTC.

V and J are TRBV27 and TRBJ1-3; 8 bases are shared with TRBD1. J was trimmed by 3 bases and V by 4 bases; bases with no gene match: 5. The CDR3 runs to 15 residues. Germline V gene data show CDR1 as MNHEY and CDR2 as SMNVEV (reference sequence). DNA of the CDR3: TGTGCCAGCAGTTCCTACAGGGGGGATGGAAACACCATATATTTT. It is translated as CASSSYRGDGNTIYF.

This clone was seen a single time. Sequence at one end of the junction differs from germline and may be a read error. The V gene is TRBV2, the J gene TRBJ1-2, with D unresolved. Germline CDR1 is SNHLY and CDR2 is FYNNEI. The CDR3 length is 13 residues. Written as DNA, the CDR3 is TGTGCCGGCAGAACCGGACTGAACTATGGCTACACCTTC. It translates to CAGRTGLNYGYTF.

This CDR3 is CASRGQGSGELFF. DNA of the CDR3: TGCGCCAGCAGGGGACAGGGGAGCGGGGAGCTGTTTTTT. V and J are TRBV10-1 and TRBJ2-2; 10 bases map to TRBD1. The V gene's germline CDR1 is WNHNN and CDR2 SYGVQD (reference sequence). The CDR3 length is 13 residues. V shed 6 bases and J 7 bases; nucleotides not matched to a gene: 2.

The rearrangement uses TRBV6-1 and TRBJ1-1; D possibly corresponds to TRBD1 (5 bases). Trimming took off 6 bases at V and 11 bases at J, with 22 bases between the two ends. The CDR3 has 14 residues. Germline CDR1 and CDR2: MNHNS and SASEGT. In DNA form, the CDR3 reads TGTGCCAGCAGCGTCCGGGACTCCTCGTATAGGGCTTTCTTT. It is translated as CASSVRDSSYRAFF.

The chain recombines TRBV6-1 with TRBJ2-7; 7 nucleotides align to TRBD1. The germline V gene has CDR1 MNHNS and CDR2 SASEGT. Trimming cost V 7 bases and J 2 bases; bases outside gene matches: 11. The CDR3 is 15 amino acids. As DNA, the CDR3 is TGTGCCAGCACCGATGCCGACAGGGATGCCTACGAGCAGTACTTC. This sequence encodes CASTDADRDAYEQYF.

The V call is TRBV13, the J call TRBJ1-1; 10 bases are shared with TRBD1. The CDR3 length is 18 residues. Trimming took 4 bases from V and 2 from J; bases not matched to a gene: 13. Germline V gene lookup returns CDR1 PRHDT and CDR2 FYEKMQ (reference sequence). CDR3 coding DNA: TGTGCCAGCAGCTCCTCATCGGACAGGGGGAAGAGAAACACTGAAGCTTTCTTT. Protein: CASSSSSDRGKRNTEAFF.

This chain uses TRBV18 with TRBJ1-1; 7 bases are a match to TRBD1. The CDR3 sequence is 15 residues long. Germline CDR1 reads KGHSH; CDR2 reads LQKENI. V shed 6 bases, J shed 3 bases, and the junction held 10 bases outside the gene matches. In nucleotides, the CDR3 is TGTGCCAGCTCGGAGGGACAGCCGGGGGACACTGAAGCTTTCTTT. Its protein product is CASSEGQPGDTEAFF.

The genes are TRBV28 and TRBJ2-1, with TRBD1 matching 8 bases. The CDR3 consists of 17 residues. After removal of 5 bases from V and 8 bases from J, the junction contained 17 bases not matched to a gene. Germline assignment: CDR1 MDHEN and CDR2 SYDVKM. The CDR3 loop reads CASSSYQGAQWKDEQFF. The CDR3 DNA sequence: TGTGCCAGCAGTAGCTATCAGGGGGCCCAATGGAAGGATGAGCAGTTCTTC.

This chain uses TRBV13 with TRBJ2-3; D is ambiguous. Germline CDR1 reads PRHDT; CDR2 reads FYEKMQ (reference sequence). Trimming stripped 2 bases from V and 0 bases from J, with 12 bases between. This CDR3 is built from 16 residues. DNA of the CDR3: TGTGCCAGCAGCTTAAGAGATGGCGGTAGCACAGATACGCAGTATTTT. Its protein product is CASSLRDGGSTDTQYF.

The chain combines TRBV7-9 with TRBJ2-7; weak D call: TRBD2 (6 bases). The germline V gene encodes CDR1 SEHNR and CDR2 FQNEAQ (reference sequence). This CDR3 contains 15 residues. The germline V and J ends were trimmed by 1 base and 1 base, with 11 bases remaining between them. Written as DNA, the CDR3 is TGTGCCAGCAGCTTAGGTGGCGGAGGGTCCTACGAGCAGTACTTC. It specifies CASSLGGGGSYEQYF.

The chain joins TRBV10-3 to TRBJ2-5; the match to TRBD2 covers 8 bases. Looked up from germline, CDR1 is ENHRY and CDR2 is SYGVKD. V dropped 8 bases and J dropped 5; count of bases not matched to a gene: 10. The CDR3 sequence is 14 residues long. The CDR3 sequence is CAIRGAGLVETQYF. CDR3 DNA sequence: TGTGCCATCCGCGGAGCGGGACTAGTTGAGACCCAGTACTTC.